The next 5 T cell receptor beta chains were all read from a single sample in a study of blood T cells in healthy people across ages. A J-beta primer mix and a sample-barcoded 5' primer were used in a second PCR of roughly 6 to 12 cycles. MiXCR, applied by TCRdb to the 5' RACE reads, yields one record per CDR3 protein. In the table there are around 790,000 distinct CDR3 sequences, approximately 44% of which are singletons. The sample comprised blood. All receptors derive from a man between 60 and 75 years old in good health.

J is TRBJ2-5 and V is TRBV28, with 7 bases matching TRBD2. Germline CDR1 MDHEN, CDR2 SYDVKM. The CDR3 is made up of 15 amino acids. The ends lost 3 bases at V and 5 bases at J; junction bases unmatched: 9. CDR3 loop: CASSFGRAGSETQYF. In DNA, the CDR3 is TGTGCCAGCAGTTTCGGTAGAGCGGGGTCTGAGACCCAGTACTTC.

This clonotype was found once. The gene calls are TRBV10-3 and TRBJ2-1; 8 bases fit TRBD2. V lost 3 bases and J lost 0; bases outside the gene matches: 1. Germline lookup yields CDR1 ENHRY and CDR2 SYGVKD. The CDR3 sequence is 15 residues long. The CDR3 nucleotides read TGTGCCATCAGTGACCGGGGGGGCTCCTACAATGAGCAGTTCTTC. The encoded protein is CAISDRGGSYNEQFF.

The CDR3 region has the DNA TGCAGTGCTTGGACCACCGGGACATTAAATCAGCCCCAGCATTTT. This translates into CSAWTTGTLNQPQHF. V gene TRBV20-1 combines with J gene TRBJ1-5; perhaps TRBD1 as D (6 bases). V lost 5 bases, J lost 4 bases, and 18 bases lay in between. The CDR3 is 15 residues long. Germline lookup yields CDR1 DFQATT and CDR2 SNEGSKA (reference sequence).

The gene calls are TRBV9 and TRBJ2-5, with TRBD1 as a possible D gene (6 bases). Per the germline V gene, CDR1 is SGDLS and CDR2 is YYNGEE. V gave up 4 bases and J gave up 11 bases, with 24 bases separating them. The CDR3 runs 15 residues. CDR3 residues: CASSRDRDTAIQQYF. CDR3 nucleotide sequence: TGTGCCAGCAGCCGCGACCGGGACACTGCTATACAGCAGTACTTC.

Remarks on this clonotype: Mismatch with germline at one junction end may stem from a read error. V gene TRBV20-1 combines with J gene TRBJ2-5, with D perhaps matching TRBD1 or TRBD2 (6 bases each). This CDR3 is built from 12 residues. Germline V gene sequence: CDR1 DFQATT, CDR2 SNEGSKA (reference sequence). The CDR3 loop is CSATSRGETRYF. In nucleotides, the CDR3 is TGCAGTGCTACCTCTAGGGGGGAGACCCGGTACTTC.